This TCR beta chain was profiled in a study of shared clonotypes between healthy human individuals. Investigators spread the genomic DNA of each subset evenly over several immunoSEQ plates. Here immunoSEQ multiplex PCR was the method, and the copy in TCRdb shows in-frame clones only, minus some. The sample consists of roughly 530,000 clones, less than 96% of them appearing once. Concerning this clone: Its antigen is still unknown.

With 2 bases removed from V and 7 bases from J, the gap between germline ends came to 14 bases. Germline lookup yields CDR1 SGHTA and CDR2 FQGTGA. The CDR3 has 15 amino acids. Overall study findings and caveats: Collection of samples was limited to blood; tissue repertoires likely differ.

The rearrangement uses TRBV7-3 and TRBJ1-4, with D unclear. The material sequenced was naive CD4+ T cells sorted from blood. Documented subset: CD45RA+ positively selected. This sequence was found in a woman under 40 in good health. The CDR3 DNA reads TGTGCCAGCAGCTTAGGTAACAGACGGAGTGAAAAACTGTTTTTT. It translates to CASSLGNRRSEKLFF.